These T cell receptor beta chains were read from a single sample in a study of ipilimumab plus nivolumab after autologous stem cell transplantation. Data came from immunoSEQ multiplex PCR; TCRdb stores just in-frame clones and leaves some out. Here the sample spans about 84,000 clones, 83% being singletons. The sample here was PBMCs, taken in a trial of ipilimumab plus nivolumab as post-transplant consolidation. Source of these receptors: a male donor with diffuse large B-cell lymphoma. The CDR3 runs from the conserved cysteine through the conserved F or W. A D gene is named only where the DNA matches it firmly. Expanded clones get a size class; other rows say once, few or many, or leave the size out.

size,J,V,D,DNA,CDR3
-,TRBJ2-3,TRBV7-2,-,TGTGCCAGCAGCCCGAGGGGGATAAGAGATACGCAGTATTTT,CASSPRGIRDTQYF
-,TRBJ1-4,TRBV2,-,TGTGCCAGCAGTGAAGAAGGGCGGGCAAAACTGTTTTTT,CASSEEGRAKLFF
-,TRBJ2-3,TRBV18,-,TGTGCCAGCTCCCTCGATGTTAGCGGTCACACAGATACGCAGTATTTT,CASSLDVSGHTDTQYF
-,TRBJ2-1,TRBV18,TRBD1,TGTGCCAGCTCCCCAACCGGACAGGGGCGCCCTAATGAGCAGTTCTTC,CASSPTGQGRPNEQFF
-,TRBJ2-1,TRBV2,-,TGTGCCAGCAGTGAGAGGGGGGCTGCTTACAATGAGCAGTTCTTC,CASSERGAAYNEQFF
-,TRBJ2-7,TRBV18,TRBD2,TGTGCCAGCTCACCACCTCGGGCTAGCGGGGGGGCAACCTACGAGCAGTACTTC,CASSPPRASGGATYEQYF
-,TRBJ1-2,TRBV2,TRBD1,TGTGCCAGCAGCGAAGGGACAGCGAATAACTATGGCTACACCTTC,CASSEGTANNYGYTF
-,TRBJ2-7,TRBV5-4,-,TGTGCCAGCAGCTTGAGGAATTACGAGCAGTACTTC,CASSLRNYEQYF
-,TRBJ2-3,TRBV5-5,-,TGTGCCAGCAGCTTGGGTGGGGCAGATACGCAGTATTTT,CASSLGGADTQYF
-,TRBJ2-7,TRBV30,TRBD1,TGTGCCTGGAGTGTATTCCCGACAGGGGGCGACGAGCAGTACTTC,CAWSVFPTGGDEQYF
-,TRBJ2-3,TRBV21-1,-,TGTGCCAGCAGCCGTGCTGATACGCAGTATTTT,CASSRADTQYF
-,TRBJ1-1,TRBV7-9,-,TGTGCCAGCAGCTTAGGGGGGCAGGGTGTCGTCTTATCTGCTGAAGCTTTCTTT,CASSLGGQGVVLSAEAFF
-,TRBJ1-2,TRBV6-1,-,TGTGCCAGCAGTGAAGGCGGAGGGGGAGACTATGGCTACACCTTC,CASSEGGGGDYGYTF
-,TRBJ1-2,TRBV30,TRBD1,TGTGCCTGGAGTGTTAGGGACAGCGCCTATGGCTACACCTTC,CAWSVRDSAYGYTF
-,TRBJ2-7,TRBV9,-,TGTGCCAGCTCCCCTTCGGGAGTGACCGAGCAGTACTTC,CASSPSGVTEQYF
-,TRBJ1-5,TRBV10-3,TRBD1,TGTGCCACCGTTGACAGGGCCCATGAGCCCCAGCATTTT,CATVDRAHEPQHF
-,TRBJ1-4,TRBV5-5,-,TGTGCCAGCAGCTTGGCTTTTCAGAGTGAAAAACTGTTTTTT,CASSLAFQSEKLFF
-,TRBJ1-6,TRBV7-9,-,TGTGCCAGCTCTGACGAGGGGCGGACACCCCTCCACTTT,CASSDEGRTPLHF
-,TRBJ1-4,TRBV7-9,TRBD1,TGTGCCAGCAGCCTCAGGGGGCAGGTTGAAAAACTGTTTTTT,CASSLRGQVEKLFF
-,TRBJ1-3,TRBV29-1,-,TGCAGCGTTATAAACGTCGGGAACACCATATATTTT,CSVINVGNTIYF
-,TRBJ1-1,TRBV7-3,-,TGTGCCAGCAGCCCTCAGCCTAGAACTGAAGCTTTCTTT,CASSPQPRTEAFF
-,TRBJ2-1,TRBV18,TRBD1,TGTGCCAGCTCACCACCGGGACAGGGGCAGTTCTTC,CASSPPGQGQFF
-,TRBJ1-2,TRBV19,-,TGTGCCAGTAGTATGCCGGGACTGTACTATGGCTACACCTTC,CASSMPGLYYGYTF
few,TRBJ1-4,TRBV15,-,TGTGCCACCAGCAGAGACGTGAATGGGAAACTGTTTTTT,CATSRDVNGKLFF
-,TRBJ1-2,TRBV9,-,TGTGCCAGCAGTACTGGGAGGGCAGGTGGCTATGGCTACACCTTC,CASSTGRAGGYGYTF
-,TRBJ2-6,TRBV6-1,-,TGTGCCAGCAGTGACAGGGGCAGCCTCTCTGGGGCCAACGTCCTGACTTTC,CASSDRGSLSGANVLTF
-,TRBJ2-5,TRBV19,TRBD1,TGTGCCAGTAGTTTGGGGACAGATGTACAAGAGACCCAGTACTTC,CASSLGTDVQETQYF
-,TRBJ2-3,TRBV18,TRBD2,TGTGCCAGCTCACCTAGCGGGGCGACTAGCACAGATACGCAGTATTTT,CASSPSGATSTDTQYF
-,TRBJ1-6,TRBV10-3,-,TGTGCCATCAGTGAGCCGCGGGGGGGCAACAATTCACCCCTCCACTTT,CAISEPRGGNNSPLHF
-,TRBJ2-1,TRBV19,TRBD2,TGTGCCAGCAAGAGGGGAAGCGGGGGCCGAAACAATGAGCAGTTCTTC,CASKRGSGGRNNEQFF
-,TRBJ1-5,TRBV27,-,TGTGCCAGCAGCGACGGAGCGGTCCGGAGCAATCAGCCCCAGCATTTT,CASSDGAVRSNQPQHF
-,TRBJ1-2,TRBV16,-,TGTGCCAGCAGCGCCCTTCGTGGGGATTCCGGTGGCTACACCTTC,CASSALRGDSGGYTF
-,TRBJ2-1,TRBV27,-,TGTGCCAGCAGTTTAGACTCCTACAATGAGCAGTTCTTC,CASSLDSYNEQFF
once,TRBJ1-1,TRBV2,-,TGTGCCGTTATTTCCGGGGCGAACACTGAAGCTTTCTTT,CAVISGANTEAFF
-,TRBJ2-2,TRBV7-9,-,TGTGCCAGCAGCACTGACTCGTCCGGGGAGCTGTTTTTT,CASSTDSSGELFF
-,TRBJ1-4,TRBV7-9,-,TGTGCCAGCAGCGTCGGGGGACGTCCGGAAAAACTGTTTTTT,CASSVGGRPEKLFF
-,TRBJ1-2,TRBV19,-,TGTGCCAGTAGTGTCGGGACTGCTAACTATGGCTACACCTTC,CASSVGTANYGYTF